Given below is one TCR beta chain in context. There are many counts of this clonotype. Its binding antigen is unknown. It has no much larger one-base neighbor in the sample; base qualities were not kept. This specimen comes from a study of human T cells and chemical hapten exposure (dated by TCRdb to the early 2020s). About the study as a whole: For sensitization, 2% DPC in acetone was applied to a roughly 2 cm by roughly 2 cm area of upper inner arm skin. Patients additionally received weekly therapeutic DPC doses to the scalp throughout the approximately 22-week study period. Patch tests used Finn chambers with 0.01% DPC on the upper back, scored after 6 days by International Contact Dermatitis Research Group standards. Alopecia areata with under or over 50% scalp involvement, alopecia totalis and alopecia universalis were represented in the patient cohort, which was mostly female. The libraries were sequenced as a pool, and the TCR yield per sample differed mostly because of small variations in library volumes within the pool. Peripheral blood TCR repertoire changes were tracked in vivo in alopecia patients during primary and secondary sensitization to the hapten diphenylcyclopropenone (DPC). Blood was sampled from patients pre-sensitization (week 0) and at 2, 6 and about 24 weeks after DPC sensitization. For TCR sequencing, blood came from 25 to 35 alopecia patients at anywhere from one to four time points (pre-sensitization, 2, 6 and 24 weeks).

As encoded in the germline V gene, CDR1 is MDHEN while CDR2 is SYDVKM. Germline trimming amounts to 7 bases on V and 6 bases on J, with 15 as the count of junction bases outside the gene matches. There are 15 amino acids in the CDR3, from cysteine to phenylalanine inclusive. Only the CDR3 DNA is retained, 45 bases long and in frame from the first base. The library came from RACE. Sequencing took place on a NextSeq 500. During library preparation, unique molecular identifiers were attached to individual cDNA molecules so that TCRs could be counted quantitatively and reproducibly. Each blood RNA sample was used to sequence both TCR alpha and TCR beta chains. In the paper's pipeline: The median number of TCRs per sample was around 96,000, ranging from 23,224 to 690,600. V, J and CDR3 annotation of the TCR reads was performed with the Decombinator software suite. For the PS versus PT1 abundance plots, all samples were subsampled to the same number of TCRs (28,000). TCRs were defined as expanded if absent before sensitization and observed at least eight times at the 2-week time point. The public reads were run again by TCRdb, first through fastp at Q25 and then through MiXCR, and only productive beta chains were kept. Rows matching on CDR3 protein sequence are summarized as one entry with the most common DNA and genes. The V and J calls, along with clone size, are taken from TCRdb and not from the paper's own processing. The sample includes tens of thousands of distinct CDR3 sequences, with around 10% observed a single time. The top ten clones comprise roughly 3.5% of the sample.

The sample's time point label is to be understood as: pre-sensitization, week 0. The treatment or condition label of this sample denotes: therapeutic diphenylcyclopropenone sensitization with weekly scalp DPC. At each patch-test visit, blood was drawn before the patch test was applied. To be eligible, patients had to be aged 18 to 70, diagnosed with alopecia and judged suitable for DPC therapy, while pregnant patients were excluded. Unfractionated whole blood was collected in Tempus Blood RNA tubes, and total RNA was extracted from that blood. Study-wide findings and limitations: Patch test score correlated positively with the number of PT1 expanded TCRs, reaching significance at thresholds 8, 16 and 32 but not at 4. The number of TCRs above 1 in 1000 frequency did not change with DPC sensitization; there was no evidence of global repertoire structure alterations. Expanded TCRs formed significantly more large CDR3 similarity clusters than pre-sensitization or healthy control sets, consistent with antigen-driven responses. Alopecia, a presumed autoimmune disease, was present in all patients, so the immune response of the patients might differ from that of healthy individuals. After repeated subsampling, changes were observed in the strength of the expansion versus patch-test correlation and in the threshold at which the correlation became significant.

Sequenced here: whole blood, sampled in connection with sensitization to the hapten diphenylcyclopropenone (DPC). The sequence is built from TRBV28 and TRBJ2-7; 7 bases in between match TRBD2. The clonotype originates from a middle-aged woman with alopecia areata. Some clones in this sample may be carry-over from other donors' samples. This receptor carries the CDR3 CASIVGGGGAFEQYF. The DNA is as follows: TGTGCCAGCATCGTTGGCGGGGGTGGCGCGTTCGAGCAGTACTTC.